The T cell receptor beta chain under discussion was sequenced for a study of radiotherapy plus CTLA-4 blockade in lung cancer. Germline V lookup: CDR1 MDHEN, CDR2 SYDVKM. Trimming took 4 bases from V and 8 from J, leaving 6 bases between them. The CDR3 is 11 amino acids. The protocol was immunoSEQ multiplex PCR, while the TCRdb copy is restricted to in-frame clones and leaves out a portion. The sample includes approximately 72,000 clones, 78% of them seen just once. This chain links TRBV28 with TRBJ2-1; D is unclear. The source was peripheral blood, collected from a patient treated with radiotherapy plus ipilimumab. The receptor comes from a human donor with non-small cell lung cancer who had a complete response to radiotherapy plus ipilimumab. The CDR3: CASSSHDEQFF. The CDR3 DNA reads TGTGCCAGCAGTTCACACGATGAGCAGTTCTTC.